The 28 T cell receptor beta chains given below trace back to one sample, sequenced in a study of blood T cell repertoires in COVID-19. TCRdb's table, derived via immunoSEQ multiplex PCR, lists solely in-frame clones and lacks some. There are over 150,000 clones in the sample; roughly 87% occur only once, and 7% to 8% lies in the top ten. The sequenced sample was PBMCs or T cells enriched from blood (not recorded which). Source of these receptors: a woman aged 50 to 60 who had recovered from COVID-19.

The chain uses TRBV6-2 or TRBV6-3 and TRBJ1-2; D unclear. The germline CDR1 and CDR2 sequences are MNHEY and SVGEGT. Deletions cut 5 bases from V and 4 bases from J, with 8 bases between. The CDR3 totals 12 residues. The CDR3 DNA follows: TGTGCCAGCAGTCGAGATCCCTATGGCTACACCTTC. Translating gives CASSRDPYGYTF.

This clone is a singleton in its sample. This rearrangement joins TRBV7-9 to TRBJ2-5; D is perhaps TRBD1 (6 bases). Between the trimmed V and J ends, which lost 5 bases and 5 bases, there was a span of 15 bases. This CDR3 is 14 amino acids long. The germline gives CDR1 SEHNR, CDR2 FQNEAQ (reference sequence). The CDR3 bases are TGTGCCAGCAGCCCAACCCGGGACACCGAGACCCAGTACTTC. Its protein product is CASSPTRDTETQYF.

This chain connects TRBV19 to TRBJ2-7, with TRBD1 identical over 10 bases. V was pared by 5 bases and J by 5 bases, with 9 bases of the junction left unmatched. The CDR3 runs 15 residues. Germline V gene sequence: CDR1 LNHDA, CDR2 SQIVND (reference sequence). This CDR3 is CASSVTGTGANEQYF. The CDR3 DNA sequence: TGTGCCAGTAGTGTTACCGGGACAGGGGCTAACGAGCAGTACTTC.

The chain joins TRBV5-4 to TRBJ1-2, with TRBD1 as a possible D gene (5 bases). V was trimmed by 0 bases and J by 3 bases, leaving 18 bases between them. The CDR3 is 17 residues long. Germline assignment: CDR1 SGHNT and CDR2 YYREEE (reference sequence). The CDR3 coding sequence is TGTGCCAGCAGCTTGGCCTGGGCAGGGACTGAGTACTATGGCTACACCTTC. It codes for CASSLAWAGTEYYGYTF.

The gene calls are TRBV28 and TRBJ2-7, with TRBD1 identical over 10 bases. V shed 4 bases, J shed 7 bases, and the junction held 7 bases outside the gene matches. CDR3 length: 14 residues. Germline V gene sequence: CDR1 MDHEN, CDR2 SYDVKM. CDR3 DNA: TGTGCCAGCAGTTCGGGACAGGGGTTCAGGGAGCAGTACTTC. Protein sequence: CASSSGQGFREQYF.

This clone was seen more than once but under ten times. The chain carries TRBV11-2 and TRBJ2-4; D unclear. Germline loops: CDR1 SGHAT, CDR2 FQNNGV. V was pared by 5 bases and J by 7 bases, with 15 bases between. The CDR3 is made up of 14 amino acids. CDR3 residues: CASSAYRTWNIQYF. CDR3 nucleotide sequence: TGTGCCAGCAGCGCCTACAGAACGTGGAACATTCAGTACTTC.

CDR3 in amino acids: CASKLSLRRTGELFF. CDR3 DNA sequence: TGTGCCAGTAAATTATCGCTGCGGCGCACCGGGGAGCTGTTTTTT. The chain employs TRBV19 and TRBJ2-2; D ambiguous. Germline values: CDR1 LNHDA, CDR2 SQIVND (reference sequence). This CDR3 is built from 15 residues. V was shortened by 7 bases and J by 4 bases, with 16 bases between the two germline ends.

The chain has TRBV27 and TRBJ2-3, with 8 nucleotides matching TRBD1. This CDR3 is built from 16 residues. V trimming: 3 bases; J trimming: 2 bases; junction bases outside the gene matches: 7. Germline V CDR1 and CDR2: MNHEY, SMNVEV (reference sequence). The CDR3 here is CASSFSGGGLTDTQYF. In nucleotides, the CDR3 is TGTGCCAGCAGTTTTTCAGGGGGCGGACTCACAGATACGCAGTATTTT.

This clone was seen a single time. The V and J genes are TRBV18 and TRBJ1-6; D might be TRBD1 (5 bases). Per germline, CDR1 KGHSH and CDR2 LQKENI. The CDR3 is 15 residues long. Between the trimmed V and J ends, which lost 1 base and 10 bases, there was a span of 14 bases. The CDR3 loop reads CASSPRSGDRSPLHF. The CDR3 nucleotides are TGTGCCAGCTCACCACGGTCGGGGGATCGGTCACCCCTCCACTTT.

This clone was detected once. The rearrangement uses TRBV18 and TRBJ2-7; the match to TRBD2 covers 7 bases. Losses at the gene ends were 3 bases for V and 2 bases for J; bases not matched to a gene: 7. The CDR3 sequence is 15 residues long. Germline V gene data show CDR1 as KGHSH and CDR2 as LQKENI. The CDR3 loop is CASSPIGGTTYEQYF. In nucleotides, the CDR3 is TGTGCCAGCTCACCGATCGGGGGGACTACCTACGAGCAGTACTTC.

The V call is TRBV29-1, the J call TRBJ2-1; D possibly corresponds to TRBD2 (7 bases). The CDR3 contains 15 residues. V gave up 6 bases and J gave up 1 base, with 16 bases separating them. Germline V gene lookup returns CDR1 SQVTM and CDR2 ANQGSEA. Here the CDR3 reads CSVVGGARSYNEQFF. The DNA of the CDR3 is TGCAGCGTCGTGGGGGGGGCTAGGTCCTACAATGAGCAGTTCTTC.

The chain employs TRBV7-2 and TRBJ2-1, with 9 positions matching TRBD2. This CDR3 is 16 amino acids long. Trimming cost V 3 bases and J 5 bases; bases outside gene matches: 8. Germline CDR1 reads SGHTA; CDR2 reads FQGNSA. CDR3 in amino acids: CASSLSGLAKHNEQFF. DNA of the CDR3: TGTGCCAGCAGCTTGTCCGGACTAGCGAAACACAATGAGCAGTTCTTC.

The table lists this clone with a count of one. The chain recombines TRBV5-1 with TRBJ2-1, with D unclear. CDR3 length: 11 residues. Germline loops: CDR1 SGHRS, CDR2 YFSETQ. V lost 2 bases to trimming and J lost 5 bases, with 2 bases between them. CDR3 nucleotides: TGCGCCAGCAGCTTCAACAATGAGCAGTTCTTC. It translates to CASSFNNEQFF.

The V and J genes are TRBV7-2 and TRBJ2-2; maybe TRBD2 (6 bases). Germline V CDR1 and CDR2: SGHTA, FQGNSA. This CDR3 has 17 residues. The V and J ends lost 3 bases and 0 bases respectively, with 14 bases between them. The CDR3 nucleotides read TGTGCCAGCAGCTTGAGCCAACTAGCCTCGAACACCGGGGAGCTGTTTTTT. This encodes CASSLSQLASNTGELFF.

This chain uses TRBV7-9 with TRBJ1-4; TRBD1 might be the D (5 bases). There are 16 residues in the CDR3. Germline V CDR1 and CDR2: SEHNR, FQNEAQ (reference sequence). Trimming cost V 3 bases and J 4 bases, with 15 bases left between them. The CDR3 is CASSFTLGHSNEKLFF. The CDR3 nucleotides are TGTGCCAGCAGCTTTACCTTAGGACACAGTAATGAAAAACTGTTTTTT.

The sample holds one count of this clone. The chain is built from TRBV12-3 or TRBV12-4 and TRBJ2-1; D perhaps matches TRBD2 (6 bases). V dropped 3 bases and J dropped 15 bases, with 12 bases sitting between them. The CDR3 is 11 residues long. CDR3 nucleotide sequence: TGTGCCAGCAGTTTGGGGCGGGGTCGGTTCTTC. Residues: CASSLGRGRFF.

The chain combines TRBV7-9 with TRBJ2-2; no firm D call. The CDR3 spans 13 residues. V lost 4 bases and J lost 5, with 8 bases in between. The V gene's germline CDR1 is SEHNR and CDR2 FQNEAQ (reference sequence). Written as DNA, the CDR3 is TGTGCCAGCAGCTCCCAGGCTACCGGGGAGCTGTTTTTT. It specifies CASSSQATGELFF.

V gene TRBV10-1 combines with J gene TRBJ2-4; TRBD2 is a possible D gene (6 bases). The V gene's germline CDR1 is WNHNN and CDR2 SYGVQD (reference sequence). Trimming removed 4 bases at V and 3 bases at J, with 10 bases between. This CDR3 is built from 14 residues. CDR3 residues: CASSGGLGKNIQYF. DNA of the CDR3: TGCGCCAGCAGTGGGGGACTGGGCAAAAACATTCAGTACTTC.

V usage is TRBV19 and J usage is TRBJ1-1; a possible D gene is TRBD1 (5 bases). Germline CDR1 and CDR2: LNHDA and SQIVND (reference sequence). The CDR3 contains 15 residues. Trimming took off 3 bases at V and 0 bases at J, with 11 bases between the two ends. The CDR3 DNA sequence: TGTGCCAGTAGTATTGACAGATACATGAACACTGAAGCTTTCTTT. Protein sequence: CASSIDRYMNTEAFF.

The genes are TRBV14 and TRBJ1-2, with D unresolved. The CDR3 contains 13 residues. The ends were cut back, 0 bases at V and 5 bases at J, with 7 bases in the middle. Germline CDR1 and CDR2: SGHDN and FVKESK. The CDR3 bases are TGTGCCAGCAGCCAAGATTTGCAGTATGGCTACACCTTC. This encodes CASSQDLQYGYTF.

In DNA form, the CDR3 reads TGCGCCAGCAGTGCACCACAGGGAGCTAACTATGGCTACACCTTC. Translation gives CASSAPQGANYGYTF. This chain uses TRBV10-2 with TRBJ1-2, with D possibly matching TRBD1 (6 bases). The CDR3 runs to 15 residues. The germline V gene encodes CDR1 WSHSY and CDR2 SAAADI. Trimming pared 4 bases from V and 0 bases from J, leaving 12 bases between.

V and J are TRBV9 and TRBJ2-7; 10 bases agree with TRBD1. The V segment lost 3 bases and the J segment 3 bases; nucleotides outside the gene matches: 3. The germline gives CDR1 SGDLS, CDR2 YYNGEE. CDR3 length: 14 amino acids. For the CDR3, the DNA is TGTGCCAGCAGCGGGGGACAGGGGAACTACGAGCAGTACTTC. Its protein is CASSGGQGNYEQYF.

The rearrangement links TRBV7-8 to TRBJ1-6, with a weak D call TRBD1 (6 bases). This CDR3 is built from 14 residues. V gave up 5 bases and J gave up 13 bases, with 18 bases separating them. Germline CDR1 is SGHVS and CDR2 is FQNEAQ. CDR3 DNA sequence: TGTGCCAGCAGCCGATCTCAATCAGGGGACCCCCTCCACTTT. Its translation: CASSRSQSGDPLHF.

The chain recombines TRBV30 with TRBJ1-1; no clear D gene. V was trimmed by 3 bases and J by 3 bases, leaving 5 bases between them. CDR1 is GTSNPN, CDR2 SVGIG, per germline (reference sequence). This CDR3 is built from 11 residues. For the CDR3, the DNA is TGTGCCTGGAGCTACCACACTGAAGCTTTCTTT. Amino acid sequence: CAWSYHTEAFF.

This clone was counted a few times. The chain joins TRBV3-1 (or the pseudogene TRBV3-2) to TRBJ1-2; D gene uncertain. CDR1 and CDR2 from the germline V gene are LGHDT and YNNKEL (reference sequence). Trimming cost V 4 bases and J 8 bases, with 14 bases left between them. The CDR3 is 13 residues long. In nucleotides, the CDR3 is TGTGCCAGCAGCCCCCCTTTCGTCGGGGGCTACACCTTC. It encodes CASSPPFVGGYTF.

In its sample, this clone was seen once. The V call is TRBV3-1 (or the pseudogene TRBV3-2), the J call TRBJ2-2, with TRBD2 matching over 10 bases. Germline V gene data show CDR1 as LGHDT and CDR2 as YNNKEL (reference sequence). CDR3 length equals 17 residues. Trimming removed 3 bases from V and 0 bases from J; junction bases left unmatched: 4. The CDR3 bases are TGTGCCAGCAGCCACCCTAGCGGGAGAGCGAACACCGGGGAGCTGTTTTTT. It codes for CASSHPSGRANTGELFF.

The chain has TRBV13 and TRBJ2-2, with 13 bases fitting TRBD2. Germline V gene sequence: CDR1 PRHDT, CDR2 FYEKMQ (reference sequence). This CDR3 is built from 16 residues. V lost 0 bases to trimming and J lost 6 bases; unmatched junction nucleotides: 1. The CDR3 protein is CASSLGGTSGAGELFF. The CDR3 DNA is TGTGCCAGCAGCTTAGGCGGGACTAGCGGGGCCGGGGAGCTGTTTTTT.

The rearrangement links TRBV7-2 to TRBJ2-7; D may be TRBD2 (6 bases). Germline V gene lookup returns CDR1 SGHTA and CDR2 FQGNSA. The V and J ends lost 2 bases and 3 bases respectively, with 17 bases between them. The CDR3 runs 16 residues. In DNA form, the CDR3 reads TGTGCCAGCAGCTTATACCCGGGGCTTAGCGGCTACGAGCAGTACTTC. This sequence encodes CASSLYPGLSGYEQYF.